This TCR beta chain stems from a study of a mutant IDH1 vaccine in newly diagnosed glioma. Germline lookup yields CDR1 LNHDA and CDR2 SQIVND (reference sequence). V was shortened by 1 base and J by 7 bases, with 11 bases between the two germline ends. The CDR3 consists of 14 residues. The method was immunoSEQ multiplex PCR; TCRdb's version includes in-frame clones alone and lacks a portion of them. Of 70,000 to 95,000 clones in the sample, roughly 82% were seen once. As concerns this clone: Its target is unknown.

General observations from the study: Pseudoprogression seemingly bore no relation to changes in top peripheral T cell clonotypes.

Sample time point: baseline, week 1 (first vaccination visit). The treatment: pre-vaccination baseline after standard-of-care therapy. This sequence was found in a man aged 35-49 years with glioma. Some clones in this sample may be carry-over from other donors' samples. Sample: PBMCs, taken from a glioma patient treated with radiotherapy, temozolomide or both. The J gene is TRBJ1-5, the V gene TRBV19; no reliable D call. The CDR3 DNA follows: TGTGCCAGTAGTATAGGGCCTCTTCGGCAGCCCCAGCATTTT. Translated, it gives CASSIGPLRQPQHF.